This T cell receptor (beta chain) originates from a study of T cell repertoires in cytomegalovirus infection. TCRdb analysed the reads with MiXCR anew, one entry per CDR3 protein. The sample has around 240,000 distinct CDR3 sequences, 22% seen once. V dropped 4 bases and J dropped 5; count of bases not matched to a gene: 10. The germline V gene encodes CDR1 SGHDT and CDR2 YYEEEE. The CDR3 is 16 amino acids. The receptor comes from a human donor in good health (CMV status not recorded). Some clones in this sample may be carry-over from other donors' samples. The specimen was CD8+ T cells from PBMCs. The chain carries TRBV5-6 and TRBJ2-1; 9 nucleotides line up with TRBD2. CDR3 sequence reads: CASSRPGLAPDNEQFF. As DNA, the CDR3 is TGTGCCAGCAGCCGGCCGGGACTAGCACCAGACAATGAGCAGTTCTTC.